One sample yielded the 4 T cell receptor beta chains listed below, sequenced in a study of tumor-infiltrating lymphocytes in primary liver carcinoma. RNA isolated from unsorted whole blood supplied the blood RNA, with germline DNA also extracted. The template, roughly 0.45 ug total RNA, yielded TCR beta cDNA made with a constant-region primer. Amplification in three nested multiplex PCR rounds with slightly modified ARM-PCR gave rise to TCR beta libraries. TRBV1-TRBV30 forward primers and a C-beta reverse primer were used in the first two PCR rounds, which each ran for 9 to 10 cycles. MiXCR was run by TCRdb on the multiplex PCR reads, yielding one entry per CDR3 protein. The data hold 190,000 or so distinct CDR3 sequences, with less than 75% observed a single time. Sequenced sample: peripheral blood. The receptors were gathered from an older woman with primary liver carcinoma and hepatitis B virus infection.

Points on this clonotype: A read error is possible here, since a much larger clone lies one base away. The chain employs TRBV7-8 and TRBJ2-6, with 8 bases fitting TRBD2. CDR3 length equals 17 residues. Germline values: CDR1 SGHVS, CDR2 FQNEAQ. The CDR3 spells CASSISGARPGANVMTF. The CDR3 nucleotides are TGTGCCAGCAGTATTAGCGGGGCCAGGCCTGGGGCCAACGTCATGACTTTC.

Note on this clonotype: The conserved final phenylalanine or tryptophan is absent from the CDR3, which likely points to a read error. This chain connects TRBV14 to TRBJ2-1; 7 bases are a match to TRBD2. V lost 5 bases and J lost 3; bases outside the gene matches: 7. Germline values: CDR1 SGHDN, CDR2 FVKESK. The CDR3 spans 15 residues. The DNA of the CDR3 is TGTGCCAGCAGCTCACTAGCGCGCGGCTACAATGAGCAGTTCTCC. It encodes CASSSLARGYNEQFS.

The chain links TRBV11-2 to TRBJ2-1, with D perhaps given as TRBD1 or TRBD2 (5 bases each). This CDR3 spans 13 amino acids. CDR1 and CDR2 from the germline V gene are SGHAT and FQNNGV. V shed 0 bases and J shed 13 bases, with 13 bases lying between them. The CDR3 sequence is CASSLEPGLAQFF. In DNA form, the CDR3 reads TGTGCCAGCAGCTTAGAACCGGGGCTAGCACAGTTCTTC.

In this sample, this clonotype turned up a few times. It may be a read error: a sequence one base away is much more abundant. The chain carries TRBV6-5 and TRBJ2-7; 7 positions match TRBD1. V lost 0 bases, J lost 2 bases, and 7 bases stayed unmatched. Germline CDR1 is MNHEY and CDR2 is SVGAGI. This CDR3 has 16 amino acids. The CDR3 loop reads CASSYSGQSSTYEQYF. CDR3 bases: TGTGCCAGCAGTTACTCGGGACAGTCCTCCACCTACGAGCAGTACTTC.